The 19 T cell receptor beta chains below were found in one sample sequenced in a study of CD8 T cells in Susac syndrome. With random hexamers, 0.5 to 1 ug RNA was reverse transcribed. MiXCR was run by TCRdb on the immunoSEQ multiplex PCR reads, yielding one entry per CDR3 protein. The sample shows 150,000 to 200,000 distinct CDR3 sequences, just under 95% of them seen only once. Source material: CD4+ T cells from PBMCs. The receptors derive from a human donor in good health.

The genes are TRBV7-6 and TRBJ1-1, with D unclear. Germline V gene data show CDR1 as SGHVS and CDR2 as FNYEAQ. V gave up 1 base and J gave up 0 bases, with 6 bases separating them. The CDR3 contains 14 residues. The chain's CDR3 is CASSLGHMNTEAFF. CDR3 nucleotides: TGTGCCAGCAGCTTAGGGCACATGAACACTGAAGCTTTCTTT.

V is TRBV12-3 or TRBV12-4 and J is TRBJ2-1; possibly TRBD2 for D (6 bases). This CDR3 region has 15 residues. V was clipped by 6 bases and J by 0 bases, with 12 bases between them. DNA for the CDR3: TGTGCCAGCAGGAGGGCGGGAAGCTCCTACAATGAGCAGTTCTTC. Translating it yields CASRRAGSSYNEQFF.

V gene TRBV15 combines with J gene TRBJ1-6; the D is unclear. The V end lost 8 bases, the J end lost 7 bases, and 12 bases lay between the germline ends. Germline V gene data show CDR1 as LNHNV and CDR2 as YYDKDF (reference sequence). There are 13 residues in the CDR3. The CDR3 DNA is TGTGCCACCTCCTGGGGTGAAAATTCACCCCTCCACTTT. It translates to CATSWGENSPLHF. The variable domain in full, with the rest retrieved from reference TRBV15 and TRBJ1-6, is DAMVIQNPRYQVTQFGKPVTLSCSQTLNHNVMYWYQQKSSQAPKLLFHYYDKDFNNEADTPDNFQSRRPNTSFCFLDIRSPGLGDTAMYLCATSWGENSPLHFGNGTRLTVT.

The rearrangement links TRBV29-1 to TRBJ2-2; 7 bases match TRBD2. The germline gives CDR1 SQVTM, CDR2 ANQGSEA. CDR3 length: 14 amino acids. V shed 0 bases, J shed 5 bases, and the junction held 3 bases outside the gene matches. The CDR3 region has the DNA TGCAGCGTTGAAGATCCCGGGAGGACCGGGGAGCTGTTTTTT. It specifies CSVEDPGRTGELFF.

This chain connects TRBV6-5 to TRBJ1-4; 7 bases are shared with TRBD1. V was clipped by 4 bases and J by 6 bases; unmatched bases: 11. Germline CDR1 MNHEY, CDR2 SVGAGI. The CDR3 extends over 16 amino acids. As DNA, the CDR3 is TGTGCCAGCAGTTCCCCCCGACAGGGAGGTGATGAAAAACTGTTTTTT. Encoded protein: CASSSPRQGGDEKLFF.

The chain joins TRBV12-3 or TRBV12-4 to TRBJ2-7; D possibly matches TRBD1 or TRBD2 (5 bases each). V was cut by 1 base and J by 0 bases, with 7 bases left in between. This CDR3 spans 14 amino acids. Here the CDR3 reads CASSLGGTSYEQYF. In DNA form, the CDR3 reads TGTGCCAGCAGTTTAGGGGGGACCTCCTACGAGCAGTACTTC.

This chain joins TRBV6-2 or TRBV6-3 and TRBJ1-5, with 12 bases fitting TRBD1. The CDR3 loop spans 18 amino acids. V dropped 5 bases and J dropped 2; count of bases not matched to a gene: 10. Germline V lookup: CDR1 MNHEY, CDR2 SVGEGT. CDR3 protein: CASSRGTGGAGGNQPQHF. Here the CDR3 DNA reads TGTGCCAGCAGTCGCGGGACAGGGGGCGCCGGAGGCAATCAGCCCCAGCATTTT.

The chain has TRBV7-2 and TRBJ2-3; maybe TRBD2 (5 bases). Trimming removed 4 bases at V and 0 bases at J, with 17 bases between. CDR1 and CDR2 (germline): SGHTA, FQGNSA. The CDR3 runs 17 residues. CDR3 DNA sequence: TGTGCCAGCAGCTCCCTCGGAGCAGCGGCAAGCACAGATACGCAGTATTTT. Translating gives CASSSLGAAASTDTQYF.

The chain has TRBV25-1 and TRBJ1-6; possible D gene TRBD1, 6 bases. This CDR3 contains 17 residues. Between the trimmed V and J ends, which lost 1 base and 0 bases, there was a span of 10 bases. Per the germline V gene, CDR1 is MGHDK and CDR2 is SYGVNS. DNA of the CDR3: TGTGCCAGCAGTGAATTCGGGACAAGCTCCTATAATTCACCCCTCCACTTT. As protein: CASSEFGTSSYNSPLHF.

The gene calls are TRBV7-9 and TRBJ2-7, with 13 bases lining up with TRBD2. CDR1 and CDR2 from the germline V gene are SEHNR and FQNEAQ (reference sequence). CDR3 length: 15 amino acids. Trimming removed 5 bases from V and 3 bases from J; junction bases left unmatched: 4. CDR3 sequence reads: CASSLRTSGGYEQYF. In DNA, the CDR3 is TGTGCCAGCAGCCTAAGGACTAGCGGGGGCTACGAGCAGTACTTC.

The V and J genes are TRBV30 and TRBJ2-5; D not certain. Trimming pared 2 bases from V and 5 bases from J, leaving 9 bases between. The length of the CDR3 is 12 residues. Per the germline V gene, CDR1 is GTSNPN and CDR2 is SVGIG (reference sequence). CDR3 nucleotides: TGTGCCTGGAGTCCCCAGAGGGAGACCCAGTACTTC. Its translation is CAWSPQRETQYF.

CDR3: CASSRNGGETQYF. DNA for the CDR3: TGCGCCAGCAGCCGGAACGGGGGGGAGACCCAGTACTTC. J is TRBJ2-5 and V is TRBV4-1, with TRBD2 matching 7 bases. V lost 4 bases, J lost 5 bases, and 4 bases stayed unmatched. This CDR3 has 13 residues. Germline CDR1 is MGHRA and CDR2 is YSYEKL.

This clonotype was detected once. V and J are TRBV6-2 or TRBV6-3 and TRBJ2-7, with D possibly called TRBD1 or TRBD2 (5 bases each). Looked up from germline, CDR1 is MNHEY and CDR2 is SVGEGT. The CDR3 totals 16 residues. V shed 8 bases and J shed 2 bases, with 22 bases lying between them. The chain's CDR3 is CASVTLGAGTPYEQYF. The CDR3 region has the DNA TGTGCCAGCGTGACACTAGGGGCAGGGACGCCCTACGAGCAGTACTTC.

The rearrangement joins TRBV23-1 to TRBJ1-5; D is perhaps TRBD1 (5 bases). TRBV23-1 is an ORF, with its function uncertain. This CDR3 spans 16 amino acids. V lost 2 bases to trimming and J lost 9 bases, with 20 bases between them. The CDR3 sequence: CASSQPTGTEVGPQHF. In nucleotides, the CDR3 is TGCGCCAGCAGTCAACCCACTGGGACCGAGGTTGGGCCCCAGCATTTT.

The chain recombines TRBV3-1 with TRBJ2-2; D remains unclear. The CDR3 consists of 12 residues. Between the trimmed V and J ends, which lost 4 bases and 7 bases, there was a span of 7 bases. Germline CDR1 is LGHDT and CDR2 is YNNKEL (reference sequence). CDR3 residues: CASSRPGGELFF. As DNA, the CDR3 is TGTGCCAGCAGCCGCCCCGGCGGGGAGCTGTTTTTT.

The genes are TRBV29-1 and TRBJ2-7; possibly TRBD2 for D (5 bases). Germline-derived CDR1 and CDR2 are SQVTM and ANQGSEA. Trimming shortened V by 4 bases and J by 0 bases, and 13 bases separated the two germline ends. This CDR3 comprises 14 residues. The CDR3 loop is CSVAWELSSYEQYF. In DNA, the CDR3 is TGCAGCGTTGCGTGGGAGCTTAGCTCCTACGAGCAGTACTTC.

The chain has TRBV20-1 and TRBJ1-2; maybe TRBD1 (5 bases). With 2 bases removed from V and 5 bases from J, the gap between germline ends came to 9 bases. This CDR3 region has 12 residues. Per germline, CDR1 DFQATT and CDR2 SNEGSKA (reference sequence). CDR3 nucleotide sequence: TGCAGTGCTAGACAGGGAGGATATGGCTACACCTTC. Protein product: CSARQGGYGYTF.

The chain carries TRBV4-3 and TRBJ2-1; D not resolved. This CDR3 spans 14 amino acids. Looked up from germline, CDR1 is LGHNA and CDR2 is YSLEER. V was cut by 1 base and J by 6 bases, with 10 bases left in between. The CDR3 region has the DNA TGCGCCAGCAGCCAAGTCGCCCTCCGCAATGAGCAGTTCTTC. It specifies CASSQVALRNEQFF.

The gene calls are TRBV20-1 and TRBJ1-5; D is uncertain. The V and J ends lost 4 bases and 0 bases respectively, with 10 bases between them. The germline V gene encodes CDR1 DFQATT and CDR2 SNEGSKA (reference sequence). The CDR3 runs to 14 residues. CDR3: CSATPGNSNQPQHF. The CDR3 coding sequence is TGCAGTGCTACCCCCGGGAATAGCAATCAGCCCCAGCATTTT.